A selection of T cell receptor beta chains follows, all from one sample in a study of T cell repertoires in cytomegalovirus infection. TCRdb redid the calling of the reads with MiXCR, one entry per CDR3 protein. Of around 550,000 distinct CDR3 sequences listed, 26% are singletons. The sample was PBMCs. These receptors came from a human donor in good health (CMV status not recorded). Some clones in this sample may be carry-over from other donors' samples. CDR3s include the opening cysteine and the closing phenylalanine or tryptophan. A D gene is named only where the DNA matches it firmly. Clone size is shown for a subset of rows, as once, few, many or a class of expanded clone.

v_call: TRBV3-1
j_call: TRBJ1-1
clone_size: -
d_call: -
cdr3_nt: TGTGCCAGCAGCCAAGATTTTGGGGATTGGGGCACTGAAGCTTTCTTT
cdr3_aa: CASSQDFGDWGTEAFF

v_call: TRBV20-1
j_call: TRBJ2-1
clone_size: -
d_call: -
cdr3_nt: TGCAGTGCTAGAGAGAACAATGAGCAGTTCTTC
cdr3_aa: CSARENNEQFF

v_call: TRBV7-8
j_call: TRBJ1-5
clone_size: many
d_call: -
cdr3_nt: TGTGCCAGCAGCTTAGCCGATGGGAGGGTTCAGCCCCAGCATTTT
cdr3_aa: CASSLADGRVQPQHF

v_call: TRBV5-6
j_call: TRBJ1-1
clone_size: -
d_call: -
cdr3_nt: TGTGCCAGCAGCAGGACAGATGTAGCTTTCTTT
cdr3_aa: CASSRTDVAFF

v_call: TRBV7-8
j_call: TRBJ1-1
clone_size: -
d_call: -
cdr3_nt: TGTGCCAGCAGCGCCGGACTCCCCGGCGGCACTGAAGCTTTCTTT
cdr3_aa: CASSAGLPGGTEAFF

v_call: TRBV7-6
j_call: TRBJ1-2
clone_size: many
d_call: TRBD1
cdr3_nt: TGTGCCAGCAGCTTACGACAGGGGGCTAACTATGGCTACACCTTC
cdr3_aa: CASSLRQGANYGYTF

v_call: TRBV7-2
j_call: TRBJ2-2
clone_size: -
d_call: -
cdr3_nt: TGTGCCAGCAGCCCCAGAGAGGGGAGGTCCACCGGGGAGCTGTTTTTT
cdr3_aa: CASSPREGRSTGELFF

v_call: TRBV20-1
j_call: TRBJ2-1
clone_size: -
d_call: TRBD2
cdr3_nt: TGCAGTGCTAGCCAACTAGCGGACAATGAGCAGTTCTTC
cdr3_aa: CSASQLADNEQFF

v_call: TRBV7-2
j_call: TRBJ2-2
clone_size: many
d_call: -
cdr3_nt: TGTGCCAGCAGCTTAAGGGGACGGCTCACCGGGGAGCTGTTTTTT
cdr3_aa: CASSLRGRLTGELFF

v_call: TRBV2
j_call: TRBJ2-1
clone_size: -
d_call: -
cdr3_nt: TGTGCCAGCTTAAAAAATGAGCAGTTCTTC
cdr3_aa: CASLKNEQFF

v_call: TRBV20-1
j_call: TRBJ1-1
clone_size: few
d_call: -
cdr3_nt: TGCAGTGCTAGTCGGGACATGAACACTGAAGCTTTCTTT
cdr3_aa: CSASRDMNTEAFF

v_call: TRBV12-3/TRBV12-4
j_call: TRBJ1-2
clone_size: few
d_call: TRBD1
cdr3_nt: TGTGCCAGCAGCCCGGGACAGTTTTATGGCTACACCTTC
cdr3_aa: CASSPGQFYGYTF

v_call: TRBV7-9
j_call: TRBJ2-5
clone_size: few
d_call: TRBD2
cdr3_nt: TGTGCCAGCAGCCCGACAATTAGCGGGAGTTACGAGACCCAGTACTTC
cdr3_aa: CASSPTISGSYETQYF

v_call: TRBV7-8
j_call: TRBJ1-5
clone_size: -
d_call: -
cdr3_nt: TGTGCCAGCAGCTGGGCACAGGGAGACGATCAGCCCCAGCATTTT
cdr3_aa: CASSWAQGDDQPQHF

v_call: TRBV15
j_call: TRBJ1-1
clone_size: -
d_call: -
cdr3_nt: TGTGCCACCAGCAGAGGAGACAAGAACACTGAAGCTTTCTTT
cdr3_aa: CATSRGDKNTEAFF

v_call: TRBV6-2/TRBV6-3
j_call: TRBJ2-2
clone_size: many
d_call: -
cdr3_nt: TGTGCCAGCAAGTTGAGCGCAACGACCGGGGAGCTGTTTTTT
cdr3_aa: CASKLSATTGELFF

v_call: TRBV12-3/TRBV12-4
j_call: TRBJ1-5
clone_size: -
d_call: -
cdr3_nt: TGTGCCAGCAGTTTTTGGAGGGGCGGACAGCCCCAGCATTTT
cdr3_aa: CASSFWRGGQPQHF

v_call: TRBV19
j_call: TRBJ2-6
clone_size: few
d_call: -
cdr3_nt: TGTGCCAGTAGTTGGCTCGAGGCCAACGTCCTGACTTTC
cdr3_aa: CASSWLEANVLTF

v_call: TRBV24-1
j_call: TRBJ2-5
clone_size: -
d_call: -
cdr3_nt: TGTGCCACCAGTGACCCCGTCGTACAGGGGGGGGAGACCCAGTACTTC
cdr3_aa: CATSDPVVQGGETQYF

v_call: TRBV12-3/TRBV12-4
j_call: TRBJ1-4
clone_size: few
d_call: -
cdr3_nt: TGTGCCAGCAGTCCCCGCGGGGGCCCCAATGAAAAACTGTTTTTT
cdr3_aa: CASSPRGGPNEKLFF

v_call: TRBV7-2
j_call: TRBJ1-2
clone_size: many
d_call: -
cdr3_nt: TGTGCCAGCAGCTTTCCTACAGGGTATTGGGACTATGGCTACACCTTC
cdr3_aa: CASSFPTGYWDYGYTF

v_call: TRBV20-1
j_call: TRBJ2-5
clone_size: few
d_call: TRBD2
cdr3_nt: TGCAGTGCTAGAGATCCGGGAGGGCCGGGGGAGACCCAGTACTTC
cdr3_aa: CSARDPGGPGETQYF

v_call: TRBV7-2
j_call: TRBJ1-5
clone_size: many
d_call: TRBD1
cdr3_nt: TGTGCCAGCAGCCCGGACAGGGGCATTCAGCCCCAGCATTTT
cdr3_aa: CASSPDRGIQPQHF

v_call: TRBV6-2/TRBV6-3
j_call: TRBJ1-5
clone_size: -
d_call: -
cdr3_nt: TGTGCCAGCAGCCAGACCCGGGGTCTGCCCCAGCATTTT
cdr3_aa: CASSQTRGLPQHF

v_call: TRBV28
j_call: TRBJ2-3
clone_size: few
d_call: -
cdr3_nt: TGTGCCAGCACCCGGTTAGCGGCTAGCACAGATACGCAGTATTTT
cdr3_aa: CASTRLAASTDTQYF

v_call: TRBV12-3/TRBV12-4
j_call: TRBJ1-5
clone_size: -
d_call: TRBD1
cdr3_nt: TGTGCCAGCAGCCCTCATCAGGGGGCTGGCAATCAGCCCCAGCATTTT
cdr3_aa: CASSPHQGAGNQPQHF

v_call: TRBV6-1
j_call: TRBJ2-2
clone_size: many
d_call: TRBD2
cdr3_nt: TGTGCCAGCAGTGCCCTAGCGGGAGGTCTCAACACCGGGGAGCTGTTTTTT
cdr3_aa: CASSALAGGLNTGELFF

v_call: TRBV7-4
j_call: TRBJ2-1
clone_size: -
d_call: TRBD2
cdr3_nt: TGTGCCAGCAGCCTATCTCTAGCGGGAGCCGATGAGCAGTTCTTC
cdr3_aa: CASSLSLAGADEQFF

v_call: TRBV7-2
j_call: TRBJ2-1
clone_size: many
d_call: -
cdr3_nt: TGTGCCAGCAGCGCCCGACAGGTCAATGAGCAGTTCTTC
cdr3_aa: CASSARQVNEQFF

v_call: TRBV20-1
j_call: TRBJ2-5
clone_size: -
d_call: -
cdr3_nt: TGCAGTGCTGCACGGACTATTCGGGAGACCCAGTACTTC
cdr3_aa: CSAARTIRETQYF

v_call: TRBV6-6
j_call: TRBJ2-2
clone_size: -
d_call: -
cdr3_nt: TGTGCCAGCAGTTACGATTCGGTTTGGGCCGGGGAGCTGTTTTTT
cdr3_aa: CASSYDSVWAGELFF

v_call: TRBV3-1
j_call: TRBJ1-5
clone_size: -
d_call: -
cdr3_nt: TGTGCCAGCAGCCTAGGGACGGATAATCAGCCCCAGCATTTT
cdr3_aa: CASSLGTDNQPQHF

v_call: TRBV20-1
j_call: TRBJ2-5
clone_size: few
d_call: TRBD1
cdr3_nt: TGCAGTGCTAGAACCCCCGGGACAGCCAAAGAGACCCAGTACTTC
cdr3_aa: CSARTPGTAKETQYF

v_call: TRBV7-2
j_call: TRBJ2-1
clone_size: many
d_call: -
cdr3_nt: TGTGCCAGCAGCCCCCTAGGGGGCTCCTACAATGAGCAGTTCTTC
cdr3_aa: CASSPLGGSYNEQFF

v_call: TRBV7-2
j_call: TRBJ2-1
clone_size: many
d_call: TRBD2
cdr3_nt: TGTGCCAGCAGCTTAGAGATCGGGACTAGCGGGAGGGGTAAGCAGTTCTTC
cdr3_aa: CASSLEIGTSGRGKQFF

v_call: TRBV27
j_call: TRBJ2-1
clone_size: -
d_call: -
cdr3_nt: TGTGCCAGCACCGGGGGTTACAATGAGCAGTTCTTC
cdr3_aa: CASTGGYNEQFF

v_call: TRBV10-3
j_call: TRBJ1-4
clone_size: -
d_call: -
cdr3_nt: TGTGCCATCAGTGGACAGGCGCCCCCTGAAAAACTGTTTTTT
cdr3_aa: CAISGQAPPEKLFF

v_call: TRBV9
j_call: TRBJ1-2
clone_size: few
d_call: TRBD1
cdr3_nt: TGTGCCAGCAGCGCCTCACCGGACAGGCGCTATGGCTACACCTTC
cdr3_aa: CASSASPDRRYGYTF

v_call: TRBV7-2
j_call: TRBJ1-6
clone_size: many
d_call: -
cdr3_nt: TGTGCCAGCAGCTCTGAGGGGGAGTACAGCTCCTATAATTCACCCCTCCACTTT
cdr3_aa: CASSSEGEYSSYNSPLHF

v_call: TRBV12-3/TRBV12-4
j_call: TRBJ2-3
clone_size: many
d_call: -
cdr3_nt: TGTGCCAGCAGTTTCGTGGGCTTGAGCACAGATACGCAGTATTTT
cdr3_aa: CASSFVGLSTDTQYF

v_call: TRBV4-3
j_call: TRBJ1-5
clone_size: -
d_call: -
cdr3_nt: TGCGCCAGCAGCCAAGACGTGGATCGCCTCCAGCATTTT
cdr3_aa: CASSQDVDRLQHF

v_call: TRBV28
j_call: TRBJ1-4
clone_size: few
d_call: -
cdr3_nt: TGTGCCAGCAGTTACCTGCAGGGTATTGCAACTAATGAAAAACTGTTTTTT
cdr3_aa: CASSYLQGIATNEKLFF

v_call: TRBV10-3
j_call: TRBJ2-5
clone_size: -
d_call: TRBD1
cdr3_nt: TGTGCCATCAGTCAAAACGTCCCGGGACAGGGGCGGGAGAAAGAGACCCAGTACTTC
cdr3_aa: CAISQNVPGQGREKETQYF

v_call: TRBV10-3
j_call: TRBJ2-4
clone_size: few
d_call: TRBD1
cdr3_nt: TGTGCCATCAGTGAGGGACAGGGGGCTTTCATTCAGTACTTC
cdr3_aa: CAISEGQGAFIQYF

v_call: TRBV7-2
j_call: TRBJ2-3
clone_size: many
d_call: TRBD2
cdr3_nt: TGTGCCAGCAGCTTGGAGGGACTAGCGGGTACGCAGTATTTT
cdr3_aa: CASSLEGLAGTQYF

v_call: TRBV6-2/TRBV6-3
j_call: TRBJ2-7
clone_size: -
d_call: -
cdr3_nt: TGTGCCAGCAGTTACCCACTAGAGACCTACGAGCAGTACTTC
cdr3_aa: CASSYPLETYEQYF

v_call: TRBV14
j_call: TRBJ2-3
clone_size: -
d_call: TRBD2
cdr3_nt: TGTGCCAGCAGCCAACGACTAGCGGGAAGCACAGATACGCAGTATTTT
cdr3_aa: CASSQRLAGSTDTQYF

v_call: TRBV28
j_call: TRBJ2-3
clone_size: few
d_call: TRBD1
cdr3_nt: TGTGCGTTTGGACAGGGGGTGAGCACAGATACGCAGTATTTT
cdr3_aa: CAFGQGVSTDTQYF

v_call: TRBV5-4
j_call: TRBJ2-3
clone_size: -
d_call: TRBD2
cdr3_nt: TGTGCCAGCAGAGGACTAGCGGGTGTTAGCACAGATACGCAGTATTTT
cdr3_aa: CASRGLAGVSTDTQYF

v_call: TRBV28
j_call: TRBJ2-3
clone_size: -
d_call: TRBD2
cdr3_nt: TGTGCCAGCAGTTTAACCTCACTAGCGGGATCCGCCACAGATACGCAGTATTTT
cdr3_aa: CASSLTSLAGSATDTQYF

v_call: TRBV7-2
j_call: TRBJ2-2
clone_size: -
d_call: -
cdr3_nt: TGTGCCAGCAGCCCAAGAGGAACCACCGGGGAGCTGTTTTTT
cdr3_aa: CASSPRGTTGELFF